This T cell receptor (beta chain) was retrieved from a study of cytomegalovirus exposure and HLA in healthy donors. The CDR3 is 14 amino acids. V was shortened by 10 bases and J by 4 bases, with 20 bases between the two germline ends. The germline CDR1 and CDR2 sequences are MNHEY and SMNVEV (reference sequence). PCR involved 60 Vbeta and 13 Jbeta primers. Only in-frame clones appear in the TCRdb table, and some are missing; sequencing was by immunoSEQ multiplex PCR. The repertoire holds about 140,000 clones, with 80% to 85% as singletons. The chain links TRBV27 to TRBJ2-7; maybe TRBD2 (6 bases). The sequence was collected from a male donor in good health and CMV-seropositive. Sequencing used PBMCs. CDR3 in DNA: TGTGCCACCCAACTTGCCGGGACTTCATACGAGCAGTACTTC. Amino acids: CATQLAGTSYEQYF.